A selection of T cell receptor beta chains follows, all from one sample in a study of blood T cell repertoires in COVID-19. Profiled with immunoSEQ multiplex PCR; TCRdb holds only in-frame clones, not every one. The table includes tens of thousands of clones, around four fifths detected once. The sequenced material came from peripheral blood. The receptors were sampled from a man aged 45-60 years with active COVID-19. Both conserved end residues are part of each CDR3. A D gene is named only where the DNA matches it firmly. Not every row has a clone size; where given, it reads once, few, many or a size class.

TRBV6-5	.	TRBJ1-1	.	CASSSTRYYTEAFF	TGTGCCAGCAGTTCGACAAGATACTACACTGAAGCTTTCTTT
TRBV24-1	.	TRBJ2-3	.	CATSDFPGGSFGTDTQYF	TGTGCCACCAGTGATTTCCCCGGAGGTAGCTTTGGCACAGATACGCAGTATTTT
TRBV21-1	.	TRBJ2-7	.	CASSKGGTTASYEQYF	TGTGCCAGCAGCAAGGGAGGCACCACCGCCTCCTACGAGCAGTACTTC
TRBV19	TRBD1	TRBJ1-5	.	CASIPDRGGNQPQHF	TGTGCCAGTATCCCGGACAGGGGCGGCAATCAGCCCCAGCATTTT
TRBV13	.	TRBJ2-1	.	CASSLGLTDRSSYNEQFF	TGTGCCAGCAGCTTAGGCCTAACCGACAGGAGCTCCTACAATGAGCAGTTCTTC
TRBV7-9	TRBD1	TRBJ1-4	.	CASSLEQGPNEKLFF	TGTGCCAGCAGCTTAGAACAGGGGCCTAATGAAAAACTGTTTTTT
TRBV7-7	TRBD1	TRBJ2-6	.	CASSTGQGSGANVLTF	TGTGCCAGCAGCACGGGACAGGGATCTGGGGCCAACGTCCTGACTTTC
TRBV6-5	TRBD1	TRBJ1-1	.	CASTSPGTANTEAFF	TGTGCCAGCACCTCACCCGGGACAGCGAACACTGAAGCTTTCTTT
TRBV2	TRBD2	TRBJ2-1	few	CASSSTSGLSSYNEQFF	TGTGCCAGCAGCTCGACTAGCGGCCTTAGCTCCTACAATGAGCAGTTCTTC
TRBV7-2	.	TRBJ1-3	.	CASSLLRSGNTIYF	TGTGCCAGCAGCTTACTCCGCTCTGGAAACACCATATATTTT
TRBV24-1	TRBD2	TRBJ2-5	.	CATSDSKTSGSLQETQYF	TGTGCCACCAGTGATTCAAAGACTAGCGGGAGTTTGCAAGAGACCCAGTACTTC
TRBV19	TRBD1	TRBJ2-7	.	CASSIPGTGESEQYF	TGTGCCAGTAGTATACCCGGGACAGGGGAAAGCGAGCAGTACTTC
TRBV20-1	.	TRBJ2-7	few	CSASGWDITYEQYF	TGCAGTGCTAGTGGGTGGGACATTACCTACGAGCAGTACTTC
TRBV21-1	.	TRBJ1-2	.	CASSKGVELGGGYTF	TGTGCCAGCAGCAAAGGAGTGGAGTTGGGGGGTGGCTACACCTTC
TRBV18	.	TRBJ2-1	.	CASSPTAAYNEQFF	TGTGCCAGCTCACCGACAGCAGCCTACAATGAGCAGTTCTTC
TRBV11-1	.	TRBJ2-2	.	CASSFSGAPDTGELFF	TGTGCCAGCAGCTTTTCGGGAGCCCCGGACACCGGGGAGCTGTTTTTT
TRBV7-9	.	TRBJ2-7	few	CASSRKSVSYEQYF	TGTGCCAGCAGCCGTAAGAGCGTCTCCTACGAGCAGTACTTC
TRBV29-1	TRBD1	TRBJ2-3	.	CSVDWTGTDTQYF	TGCAGCGTTGATTGGACAGGGACAGATACGCAGTATTTT
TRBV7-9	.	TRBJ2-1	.	CASSLEGQRGSGNEQFF	TGTGCCAGCAGCTTAGAAGGACAGCGGGGTTCGGGGAATGAGCAGTTCTTC
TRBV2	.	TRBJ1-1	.	CASFGPGTEAFF	TGTGCCAGCTTCGGCCCGGGCACTGAAGCTTTCTTT
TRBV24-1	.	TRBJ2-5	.	CATSDSQQETQYF	TGTGCCACCAGTGATTCCCAACAAGAGACCCAGTACTTC
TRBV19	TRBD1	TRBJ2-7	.	CASSPRTGPYEQYF	TGTGCCAGTAGTCCCAGGACAGGGCCCTACGAGCAGTACTTC
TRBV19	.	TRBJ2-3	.	CASSNPGPDTQYF	TGTGCCAGTAGTAACCCAGGGCCAGATACGCAGTATTTT
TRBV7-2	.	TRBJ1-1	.	CASSPDRHTEAFF	TGTGCCAGCAGCCCGGACAGACACACTGAAGCTTTCTTT
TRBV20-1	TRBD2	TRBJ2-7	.	CSASPLRTGGNHEQYF	TGCAGTGCTAGTCCGCTCCGGACCGGGGGGAACCACGAGCAGTACTTC
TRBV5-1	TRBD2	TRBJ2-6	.	CASSLALAIPGANVLTF	TGCGCCAGCAGCTTGGCACTAGCGATTCCTGGGGCCAACGTCCTGACTTTC
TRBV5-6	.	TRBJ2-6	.	CASRTGRASSGANVLTF	TGTGCCAGCAGAACAGGGAGAGCTAGCTCTGGGGCCAACGTCCTGACTTTC
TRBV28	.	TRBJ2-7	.	CASTSSGENYEQYF	TGTGCCAGCACCTCATCCGGGGAAAACTACGAGCAGTACTTC
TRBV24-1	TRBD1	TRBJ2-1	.	CATRDRGFGEQFF	TGTGCCACCAGAGACAGGGGGTTTGGTGAGCAGTTCTTC
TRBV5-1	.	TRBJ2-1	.	CASSVLTRNEQFF	TGCGCCAGCAGCGTCCTGACAAGGAATGAGCAGTTCTTC
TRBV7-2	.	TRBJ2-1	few	CASSPYTGSNNEQFF	TGTGCCAGCAGCCCCTATACGGGTAGCAACAATGAGCAGTTCTTC
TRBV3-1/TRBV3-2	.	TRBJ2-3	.	CASSSEGGTDTQYF	TGTGCCAGCAGCTCCGAAGGCGGAACAGATACGCAGTATTTT
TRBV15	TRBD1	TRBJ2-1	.	CATSRATGEYNEQFF	TGTGCCACCAGCAGAGCTACAGGGGAATACAATGAGCAGTTCTTC
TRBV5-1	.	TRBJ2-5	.	CASSLVIGPSEEETQYF	TGCGCCAGCAGCTTGGTAATCGGCCCGAGCGAAGAAGAGACCCAGTACTTC
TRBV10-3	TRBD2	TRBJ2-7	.	CAISELGGGYEQYF	TGTGCCATCAGTGAGTTGGGGGGGGGCTACGAGCAGTACTTC
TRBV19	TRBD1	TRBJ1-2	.	CASSPTRDRVLYGYTF	TGTGCCAGTAGTCCTACTCGGGACAGGGTCCTTTATGGCTACACCTTC
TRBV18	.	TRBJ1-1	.	CASSPRGYAEAFF	TGTGCCAGCTCACCTAGGGGATACGCTGAAGCTTTCTTT
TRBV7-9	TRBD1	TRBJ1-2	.	CASRGTGNTADGYTF	TGTGCCAGCAGGGGGACAGGGAACACTGCGGACGGCTACACCTTC
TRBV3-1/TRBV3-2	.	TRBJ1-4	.	CASSQDLKRGLNEKLFF	TGTGCCAGCAGCCAAGACCTTAAGCGGGGTTTGAATGAAAAACTGTTTTTT
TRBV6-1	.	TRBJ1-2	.	CASSDGWWGNYGYTF	TGTGCCAGCAGTGATGGGTGGTGGGGCAACTATGGCTACACCTTC
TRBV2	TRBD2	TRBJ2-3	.	CASFAGLAVQSSTDTQYF	TGTGCCAGCTTCGCGGGACTAGCGGTGCAGTCTAGCACAGATACGCAGTATTTT
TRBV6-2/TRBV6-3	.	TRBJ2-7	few	CASSYSTLVLEQYF	TGTGCCAGCAGTTACTCGACACTTGTACTCGAGCAGTACTTC